This TCR beta chain was sequenced in a study of CD8 T cells in ankylosing spondylitis. There are 15 residues in the CDR3. In germline, CDR1 is SNHLY, CDR2 FYNNEI. Trimming took 0 bases from V and 5 from J, leaving 11 bases between them. This clonotype was picked up a small number of times. TCRdb independently ran MiXCR on the 5' RACE reads; one entry per CDR3 protein. The repertoire holds around 22,000 distinct CDR3 sequences, with over 10% as singletons. The sequenced sample consisted of blood. This chain connects TRBV2 to TRBJ1-3, with D hard to call. The source of this sequence is a male donor with ankylosing spondylitis or in good health (not recorded which). The CDR3 DNA reads as TGTGCCAGCAGTGAAGCGCTGAGGGCTAGAAACACCATATATTTT. Protein: CASSEALRARNTIYF.